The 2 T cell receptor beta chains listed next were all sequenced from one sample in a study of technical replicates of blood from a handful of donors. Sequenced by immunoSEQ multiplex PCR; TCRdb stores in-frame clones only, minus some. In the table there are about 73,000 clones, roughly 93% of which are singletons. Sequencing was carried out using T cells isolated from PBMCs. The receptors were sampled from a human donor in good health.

In DNA, the CDR3 is TGTGCCAGCGTGAGGGCCAATGAGCAGTTCTTC. It codes for CASVRANEQFF. This rearrangement joins TRBV28 to TRBJ2-1; TRBD2 is a possible D gene (5 bases). Germline assignment: CDR1 MDHEN and CDR2 SYDVKM. The CDR3 spans 11 residues. V was trimmed by 8 bases and J by 6 bases, leaving 8 bases between them.

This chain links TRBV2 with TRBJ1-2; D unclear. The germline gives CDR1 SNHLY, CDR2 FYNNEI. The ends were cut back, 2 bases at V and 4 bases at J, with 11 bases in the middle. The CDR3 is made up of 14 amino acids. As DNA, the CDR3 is TGTGCCAGCAGTGAATCGGGTGTTGGCTATGGCTACACCTTC. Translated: CASSESGVGYGYTF.